The 24 T cell receptor beta chains presented below share a single source sample, sequenced in a study of type 1 regulatory T cells. Findings and limits, study-wide: Compared with non-type 1 regulatory T cells, type 1 regulatory T cells showed a more restricted TCR repertoire.

For these TCRs, the target antigens are not known. TCRdb redid the calling of the reads with MiXCR, one entry per CDR3 protein. The data hold approximately 77,000 distinct CDR3 sequences, with about 20% observed a single time. The sample taken for sequencing was cultured type 1 regulatory T (Tr1) cells, either the whole culture or a sorted fraction (not recorded which). All receptors derive from a human donor in good health.

V gene TRBV20-1 combines with J gene TRBJ2-5, with 12 bases that match TRBD2. This CDR3 contains 15 residues. The germline V gene has CDR1 DFQATT and CDR2 SNEGSKA (reference sequence). V dropped 6 bases and J dropped 5; count of bases not matched to a gene: 10. This chain's CDR3 is CSAAPSGRALETQYF. CDR3 DNA: TGCAGTGCCGCACCTAGCGGGAGGGCCCTGGAGACCCAGTACTTC.

The chain uses TRBV29-1 and TRBJ2-4, with no clear D. The CDR3 consists of 13 residues. CDR1 is SQVTM and CDR2 is ANQGSEA in the germline V gene. V dropped 7 bases and J dropped 6 bases, with 16 bases sitting between them. CDR3 loop: CSARWWNGNIQYF. The CDR3 nucleotides are TGCAGCGCGAGATGGTGGAACGGAAACATTCAGTACTTC.

The gene calls are TRBV5-1 and TRBJ2-5, with no clear D. From germline, CDR1 is SGHRS and CDR2 YFSETQ. The CDR3 sequence is 13 residues long. V was cut by 4 bases and J by 1 base, with 8 bases left in between. CDR3 sequence reads: CASSGASQETQYF. For the CDR3, the DNA is TGCGCCAGCAGCGGCGCCTCCCAAGAGACCCAGTACTTC.

This clonotype was seen a few times. The chain has TRBV5-1 and TRBJ2-5; 11 nucleotides agree with TRBD1. CDR1 is SGHRS, CDR2 YFSETQ, per germline. J gave up 5 bases and V 3 bases, and 6 bases lay outside the gene matches. The CDR3 has 15 amino acids. As DNA, the CDR3 is TGCGCCAGCAGCTCGTCCGGGACAGGGGGGGAGACCCAGTACTTC. Encoded protein: CASSSSGTGGETQYF.

This clonotype was found a few times. This rearrangement joins TRBV10-3 to TRBJ2-2; no clear D. V lost 6 bases and J 7 bases, leaving 18 bases between the germline ends. The germline gives CDR1 ENHRY, CDR2 SYGVKD. The CDR3 has 15 residues. CDR3 in amino acids: CAIRPTGPGSGELFF. CDR3 coding DNA: TGTGCCATCAGGCCCACGGGCCCCGGCAGCGGGGAGCTGTTTTTT.

This sequence joins TRBV6-2 or TRBV6-3 and TRBJ2-2; D may be TRBD1 (5 bases). This CDR3 is built from 15 residues. Germline V CDR1 and CDR2: MNHEY, SVGEGT. V shed 6 bases and J shed 0 bases, with 11 bases lying between them. The CDR3 spells CASSYVQANTGELFF. In nucleotides, the CDR3 is TGTGCCAGCAGCTATGTACAGGCGAACACCGGGGAGCTGTTTTTT.

The table lists this clonotype with a count of one. V gene TRBV5-1 combines with J gene TRBJ2-7; D possibly corresponds to TRBD2 (5 bases). The germline V gene encodes CDR1 SGHRS and CDR2 YFSETQ. V was trimmed by 1 base and J by 6 bases, leaving 20 bases between them. The CDR3 consists of 16 residues. The CDR3 DNA is TGCGCCAGCAGCTTGAACTCGTTCATCGGAGGTGGCGAGCAGTACTTC. The encoded protein is CASSLNSFIGGGEQYF.

This clonotype has a handful of counts. The chain uses TRBV9 and TRBJ2-2; perhaps D is TRBD1 or TRBD2 (5 bases each). The CDR3 is 13 amino acids. Trimming cost V 2 bases and J 4 bases, with 6 bases left between them. Looked up from germline, CDR1 is SGDLS and CDR2 is YYNGEE. The CDR3: CASSVGATGELFF. The CDR3 DNA reads TGTGCCAGCAGCGTCGGGGCCACCGGGGAGCTGTTTTTT.

This clonotype was picked up many times. The chain carries TRBV10-3 and TRBJ2-7; D may be TRBD1 (6 bases). The CDR3 is made up of 13 amino acids. CDR1 ENHRY and CDR2 SYGVKD come from the germline V gene. V was cut by 4 bases and J by 5 bases, with 12 bases left in between. The CDR3 sequence is CAISGNRDHEQYF. DNA for the CDR3: TGTGCCATCAGTGGTAACAGGGACCACGAGCAGTACTTC.

This clonotype occurred a few times. The CDR3 sequence: CASSGASGSPRWTQYF. For the CDR3, the DNA is TGTGCCAGCAGCGGCGCTAGCGGGAGTCCTCGTTGGACCCAGTACTTC. The chain recombines TRBV9 with TRBJ2-5, with 10 bases lining up with TRBD2. This CDR3 has 16 amino acids. Per the germline V gene, CDR1 is SGDLS and CDR2 is YYNGEE. V shed 3 bases, J shed 7 bases, and the junction held 12 bases outside the gene matches. Drawing the rest from reference TRBV9 and TRBJ2-5, the complete variable domain is DSGVTQTPKHLITATGQRVTLRCSPRSGDLSVYWYQQSLDQGLQFLIQYYNGEERAKGNILERFSAQQFPDLHSELNLSSLELGDSALYFCASSGASGSPRWTQYFGPGTRLLVL.

V gene TRBV28 combines with J gene TRBJ1-5, with D perhaps TRBD1 (6 bases). V lost 5 bases and J lost 4, with 15 bases in between. The CDR3 sequence is 15 residues long. CDR1 and CDR2 from the germline V gene are MDHEN and SYDVKM. The CDR3 sequence: CASSPPRGGNQPQHF. CDR3 bases: TGTGCCAGCAGTCCCCCCAGGGGAGGGAATCAGCCCCAGCATTTT.

The chain employs TRBV11-1 and TRBJ2-1; D is unresolved. Germline loops: CDR1 SGHAT, CDR2 FQDESV (reference sequence). The V end was cut by 3 bases, the J end by 8 bases, with 5 bases between. The CDR3 has 11 residues. CDR3 amino acids: CASSFLDEQFF. CDR3 DNA sequence: TGTGCCAGCAGCTTTCTCGATGAGCAGTTCTTC.

The chain recombines TRBV20-1 with TRBJ2-1; possibly TRBD1 for D (6 bases). V lost 4 bases, J lost 0 bases, and 10 bases lay in between. The germline V gene has CDR1 DFQATT and CDR2 SNEGSKA (reference sequence). The CDR3 runs to 14 residues. The CDR3 bases are TGCAGTGCTACCGGGACACGCTCCTACAATGAGCAGTTCTTC. This codes for CSATGTRSYNEQFF.

The rearrangement uses TRBV20-1 and TRBJ2-7, with 7 bases matching TRBD2. The ends lost 1 base at V and 6 bases at J; junction bases unmatched: 9. Germline assignment: CDR1 DFQATT and CDR2 SNEGSKA (reference sequence). The CDR3 has 14 residues. The CDR3 here is CSARVLQSSGEQYF. The CDR3 region has the DNA TGCAGTGCTAGAGTACTCCAGTCTAGCGGCGAGCAGTACTTC.

This clonotype was seen a few times. The chain carries TRBV27 and TRBJ2-5; the D is unclear. This CDR3 contains 15 residues. Germline V lookup: CDR1 MNHEY, CDR2 SMNVEV (reference sequence). V was pared by 2 bases and J by 3 bases, with 13 bases between. The CDR3 reads CASSLRGFDKETQYF. CDR3 coding DNA: TGTGCCAGCAGTTTACGCGGCTTTGATAAAGAGACCCAGTACTTC.

The genes are TRBV29-1 and TRBJ2-5; TRBD2 is a possible D gene (5 bases). V lost 6 bases, J lost 6 bases, and 14 bases lay in between. From germline, CDR1 is SQVTM and CDR2 ANQGSEA. The CDR3 runs 12 residues. This CDR3 reads CSVERRGKTQYF. CDR3 in DNA: TGCAGCGTGGAACGACGGGGAAAGACCCAGTACTTC. The whole variable domain, filled in from reference TRBV29-1 and TRBJ2-5, reads SAVISQKPSRDICQRGTSLTIQCQVDSQVTMMFWYRQQPGQSLTLIATANQGSEATYESGFVIDKFPISRPNLTFSTLTVSNMSPEDSSIYLCSVERRGKTQYFGPGTRLLVL.

The chain employs TRBV20-1 and TRBJ2-3, with unresolved D. The germline V gene encodes CDR1 DFQATT and CDR2 SNEGSKA (reference sequence). V was pared by 5 bases and J by 1 base, with 19 bases between. CDR3 size: 16 residues. The CDR3 reads CSAASRARAGTDTQYF. The CDR3 DNA is TGCAGTGCTGCGAGCCGCGCTAGGGCTGGCACAGATACGCAGTATTTT.

In this sample, this clonotype turned up a few times. This chain links TRBV3-1 with TRBJ2-7; D could derive from TRBD1 or TRBD2 (5 bases each). The CDR3 is 14 residues long. Germline V gene sequence: CDR1 LGHDT, CDR2 YNNKEL (reference sequence). The V end was cut by 1 base, the J end by 6 bases, with 13 bases between. The CDR3 reads CASSQVGAEGEQYF. The CDR3 DNA follows: TGTGCCAGCAGCCAAGTCGGGGCTGAGGGCGAGCAGTACTTC.

The table lists this clonotype with a few counts. V usage is TRBV24-1 and J usage is TRBJ2-1; either TRBD1 or TRBD2 may supply D (5 bases each). The CDR3 sequence is 14 residues long. Germline values: CDR1 KGHDR, CDR2 SFDVKD. Trimming pared 4 bases from V and 6 bases from J, leaving 12 bases between. CDR3 protein: CATSDPGTGNEQFF. The DNA for the CDR3 is TGTGCCACCAGTGACCCCGGGACGGGCAATGAGCAGTTCTTC.

By frequency in the sample, this clonotype is medium-sized. The rearrangement links TRBV11-2 to TRBJ2-5; 7 bases line up with TRBD1. CDR1 and CDR2 from the germline V gene are SGHAT and FQNNGV. V gave up 3 bases and J gave up 4 bases; unmatched junction bases: 5. This CDR3 has 14 residues. The CDR3 DNA reads TGTGCCAGCAGCTTTGGACGGACAGGAGAGACCCAGTACTTC. The encoded protein is CASSFGRTGETQYF.

The chain links TRBV5-1 to TRBJ1-4, with TRBD1 matching 8 bases. This CDR3 contains 14 residues. Trimming at V came to 5 bases and at J to 6 bases, leaving 6 bases not matched to a gene. Germline V CDR1 and CDR2: SGHRS, YFSETQ. CDR3 residues: CASSFGQGDEKLFF. CDR3 in DNA: TGCGCCAGCAGTTTCGGACAGGGTGATGAAAAACTGTTTTTT.

The rearrangement uses TRBV19 and TRBJ2-3, with 10 bases identical to TRBD2. Losses at the gene ends were 7 bases for V and 4 bases for J; bases not matched to a gene: 5. Germline V gene sequence: CDR1 LNHDA, CDR2 SQIVND (reference sequence). There are 14 residues in the CDR3. CDR3: CASKASGSADTQYF. The CDR3 DNA reads TGTGCCAGTAAGGCTAGCGGGAGCGCAGATACGCAGTATTTT.

The V call is TRBV12-3 or TRBV12-4, the J call TRBJ1-2, with D uncertain. This CDR3 has 13 amino acids. Trimming shortened V by 2 bases and J by 7 bases, and 11 bases separated the two germline ends. CDR3 amino acids: CASSLFEDGGYTF. CDR3 DNA sequence: TGTGCCAGCAGTTTATTCGAAGATGGTGGCTACACCTTC.

The table lists this clonotype with a few counts. The rearrangement uses TRBV4-2 and TRBJ2-3, with D hard to call. The V end was cut by 4 bases, the J end by 6 bases, with 8 bases between. The germline V gene has CDR1 LGHNA and CDR2 YNFKEQ. This CDR3 has 12 residues. The CDR3 nucleotides read TGTGCCAGCAGCCCACCCCTGGATACGCAGTATTTT. Protein sequence: CASSPPLDTQYF.